The sequence of this T cell receptor beta chain was determined in a study of shared clonotypes between healthy human individuals. The CDR3 runs to 16 residues. Trimming pared 4 bases from V and 3 bases from J, leaving 16 bases between. Germline V gene lookup returns CDR1 LGHNA and CDR2 YNFKEQ. The method was immunoSEQ multiplex PCR; TCRdb's version includes in-frame clones alone and lacks a portion of them. The data contain more than 850,000 clones, about 80% of them singletons. Sequencing was performed on memory CD4+ T cells from PBMCs. Subset indicated: CD45RA-negative fraction. The TCR sequence derives from a man aged 18-30 years in good health. Some clones in this sample may be carry-over from other donors' samples. The V call is TRBV4-2, the J call TRBJ1-5; weak D call: TRBD1 (5 bases). The CDR3 DNA reads TGTGCCAGCAGCCCTAGTCTGGGGGGTCCCAATCAGCCCCAGCATTTT. Protein sequence: CASSPSLGGPNQPQHF.